This T cell receptor beta chain derives from a study of T cell changes during pregnancy in multiple sclerosis. The CDR3 runs to 14 residues. Trimming shortened V by 0 bases and J by 0 bases, and 8 bases separated the two germline ends. Germline V gives CDR1 GTSNPN, CDR2 SVGIG (reference sequence). This clone showed up just once. Repertoires were generated with immunoSEQ multiplex PCR, while TCRdb's copy carries only in-frame clones and drops some. Here the sample spans about 69,000 clones, 80% to 90% being singletons. This sequence originates from a female donor with multiple sclerosis, enrolled in a pregnancy study. The input for sequencing was peripheral blood, taken before pregnancy. The V and J genes are TRBV30 and TRBJ1-2, with D unclear. The CDR3 loop reads CAWSVYGTNYGYTF. The CDR3 nucleotides read TGTGCCTGGAGTGTATACGGGACTAACTATGGCTACACCTTC.